These 19 T cell receptor beta chains were sequenced from one sample in a study of OX40 agonist ivuxolimab in advanced cancers. Method: immunoSEQ multiplex PCR; TCRdb's copy keeps in-frame clones and lacks some. Of over 20,000 clones in the sample, just under 80% were seen once. The sample was CD4+ or CD8+ T cells sorted from blood, taken in a trial of the OX40 agonist ivuxolimab. These receptors all come from an adult with an advanced solid tumor such as melanoma, head and neck, liver or kidney cancer.

The chain has TRBV11-2 and TRBJ2-7; 8 bases agree with TRBD2. V lost 2 bases and J lost 2; bases outside the gene matches: 5. Germline V gene lookup returns CDR1 SGHAT and CDR2 FQNNGV. The CDR3 covers 15 residues. CDR3 sequence reads: CASSLTGGGAYEQYF. The CDR3, as DNA: TGTGCCAGCAGCTTAACCGGGGGGGGTGCCTACGAGCAGTACTTC.

V usage is TRBV6-5 and J usage is TRBJ1-1; 9 nucleotides line up with TRBD1. This CDR3 has 12 amino acids. Germline assignment: CDR1 MNHEY and CDR2 SVGAGI. Trimming removed 6 bases from V and 11 bases from J; junction bases left unmatched: 7. CDR3: CASRTTGGLAFF. CDR3 bases: TGTGCCAGCAGGACCACAGGGGGCCTCGCTTTCTTT.

The chain recombines TRBV5-6 with TRBJ1-5, with D perhaps TRBD1 (5 bases). This CDR3 is built from 12 residues. Trimming cost V 4 bases and J 7 bases, with 9 bases left between them. Germline CDR1 reads SGHDT; CDR2 reads YYEEEE. The CDR3 sequence: CASSEGKQPQHF. Written as DNA, the CDR3 is TGTGCCAGCAGCGAGGGGAAGCAGCCCCAGCATTTT. Full variable domain (outside the CDR3, taken from reference TRBV5-6 and TRBJ1-5): DAGVTQSPTHLIKTRGQQVTLRCSPKSGHDTVSWYQQALGQGPQFIFQYYEEEERQRGNFPDRFSGHQFPNYSSELNVNALLLGDSALYLCASSEGKQPQHFGDGTRLSIL.

The gene calls are TRBV4-2 and TRBJ1-1; tentative D call: TRBD1 (5 bases). The germline gives CDR1 LGHNA, CDR2 YNFKEQ. V was trimmed by 4 bases and J by 7 bases, leaving 16 bases between them. The CDR3 consists of 14 residues. The CDR3 DNA sequence: TGTGCCAGCAGCCTTGGACACGAACCGAATGAAGCTTTCTTT. Encoded protein: CASSLGHEPNEAFF.

This clone was counted a single time. The rearrangement uses TRBV5-1 and TRBJ1-1; possibly TRBD1 for D (5 bases). This CDR3 comprises 13 residues. CDR1 and CDR2 from the germline V gene are SGHRS and YFSETQ. V lost 0 bases, J lost 7 bases, and 10 bases lay in between. DNA of the CDR3: TGCGCCAGCAGCTTGGGTGGGGCCCTTGAAGCTTTCTTT. Translation gives CASSLGGALEAFF.

This chain links TRBV28 with TRBJ1-5; D is unclear. Trimming took 7 bases from V and 0 from J, leaving 10 bases between them. Germline V gene lookup returns CDR1 MDHEN and CDR2 SYDVKM. CDR3 length: 14 amino acids. In nucleotides, the CDR3 is TGTGCCAGCATTTACCAATTTAGCAATCAGCCCCAGCATTTT. Encoded protein: CASIYQFSNQPQHF.

The chain joins TRBV10-3 to TRBJ1-1; the match to TRBD1 covers 7 bases. J gave up 7 bases and V 11 bases, and 22 bases lay outside the gene matches. CDR3 size: 16 residues. The germline CDR1 and CDR2 sequences are ENHRY and SYGVKD. The CDR3 nucleotides read TGTGCCGCTAGCAGGGGGGAGAGGGAGGCGTTTGTTGAAGCTTTCTTT. Translating it yields CAASRGEREAFVEAFF.

The count of this clone is one. V is TRBV4-2 and J is TRBJ2-1; the D gene is possibly TRBD1 (7 bases). Germline loops: CDR1 LGHNA, CDR2 YNFKEQ. Trimming took 7 bases from V and 7 from J, leaving 20 bases between them. The CDR3 loop spans 15 amino acids. CDR3: CASTPDSAGGNEQFF. CDR3 bases: TGTGCCAGCACCCCGGACTCGGCAGGGGGGAATGAGCAGTTCTTC.

The chain has TRBV7-3 and TRBJ2-2; no clear D gene. The CDR3 is 12 residues long. Trimming left V 4 bases short and J 3 bases short, with 3 bases between. From germline, CDR1 is SGHTA and CDR2 FQGTGA. The DNA of the CDR3 is TGTGCCAGCAGCTCCTACACCGGGGAGCTGTTTTTT. Amino acid sequence: CASSSYTGELFF. The full variable domain, its missing parts supplied by reference TRBV7-3 and TRBJ2-2, is GAGVSQTPSNKVTEKGKYVELRCDPISGHTALYWYRQSLGQGPEFLIYFQGTGAADDSGLPNDRFFAVRPEGSVSTLKIQRTERGDSAVYLCASSSYTGELFFGEGSRLTVL.

The chain carries TRBV28 and TRBJ1-2; D not resolved. Germline V CDR1 and CDR2: MDHEN, SYDVKM. Trimming removed 7 bases at V and 2 bases at J, with 14 bases between. The length of the CDR3 is 14 residues. The CDR3 loop is CASINQGQNYGYTF. DNA of the CDR3: TGTGCCAGCATAAACCAAGGGCAGAACTATGGCTACACCTTC.

J is TRBJ1-2 and V is TRBV5-6; D gene unclear. CDR1 SGHDT and CDR2 YYEEEE come from the germline V gene. V was pared by 2 bases and J by 8 bases, with 7 bases between. The length of the CDR3 is 11 residues. The CDR3 coding sequence is TGTGCCAGCAGCTTCGGGATAGGCTACACCTTC. This codes for CASSFGIGYTF.

The gene calls are TRBV7-9 and TRBJ1-2, with D hard to call. Germline CDR1 is SEHNR and CDR2 is FQNEAQ (reference sequence). V lost 1 base and J 4 bases, leaving 13 bases between the germline ends. The CDR3 runs 15 residues. CDR3 region: CASSLGVGEGYGYTF. CDR3 nucleotides: TGTGCCAGCAGCTTAGGTGTGGGAGAAGGCTATGGCTACACCTTC.

The chain is built from TRBV2 and TRBJ2-7; 7 nucleotides align to TRBD1. The CDR3 covers 14 residues. Germline assignment: CDR1 SNHLY and CDR2 FYNNEI. Trimming at V came to 4 bases and at J to 4 bases, leaving 7 bases not matched to a gene. The DNA for the CDR3 is TGTGCCAGCAGTGGCCGGGACAGAGATTACGAGCAGTACTTC. Translation: CASSGRDRDYEQYF. The full variable domain, in which reference TRBV2 and TRBJ2-7 provide the parts outside the CDR3, is EPEVTQTPSHQVTQMGQEVILRCVPISNHLYFYWYRQILGQKVEFLVSFYNNEISEKSEIFDDQFSVERPDGSNFTLKIRSTKLEDSAMYFCASSGRDRDYEQYFGPGTRLTVT.

J is TRBJ2-7 and V is TRBV7-3; D is ambiguous. Germline lookup yields CDR1 SGHTA and CDR2 FQGTGA. Trimming removed 1 base at V and 0 bases at J, with 10 bases between. The CDR3 is made up of 15 amino acids. Here the CDR3 reads CASSLNTGPSYEQYF. CDR3 DNA sequence: TGTGCCAGCAGCTTAAACACCGGGCCCTCCTACGAGCAGTACTTC.

The chain recombines TRBV6-5 with TRBJ1-1; D gene unclear. Trimming pared 2 bases from V and 4 bases from J, leaving 8 bases between. Germline V gene data show CDR1 as MNHEY and CDR2 as SVGAGI. The CDR3 is made up of 13 amino acids. Here the CDR3 reads CASSYRTVTEAFF. CDR3 sequence (DNA): TGTGCCAGCAGTTACAGGACTGTCACTGAAGCTTTCTTT.

The V and J genes are TRBV28 and TRBJ1-2; perhaps TRBD1 as D (5 bases). Germline V gives CDR1 MDHEN, CDR2 SYDVKM. V lost 6 bases and J 6 bases, leaving 23 bases between the germline ends. This CDR3 has 16 amino acids. The CDR3 DNA reads TGTGCCAGCAGCAAGTCCCCCAGGGTCCCCCTTGATGGCTACACCTTC. Translated, it gives CASSKSPRVPLDGYTF.

The chain carries TRBV7-9 and TRBJ1-2; D might be TRBD1 (5 bases). CDR1 and CDR2 from the germline V gene are SEHNR and FQNEAQ (reference sequence). V lost 5 bases, J lost 2 bases, and 12 bases lay in between. The CDR3 is 14 residues long. DNA of the CDR3: TGTGCCAGCAGCCGGATACAGGCGAACTATGGCTACACCTTC. Encoded protein: CASSRIQANYGYTF.

The chain combines TRBV10-1 with TRBJ1-2; D perhaps matches TRBD1 (6 bases). CDR1 is WNHNN, CDR2 SYGVQD, per germline (reference sequence). The CDR3 consists of 14 residues. Trimming shortened V by 0 bases and J by 6 bases, and 11 bases separated the two germline ends. CDR3 residues: CASSESTGTDGYTF. The CDR3 bases are TGCGCCAGCAGTGAGTCCACAGGGACGGATGGCTACACCTTC.

V and J are TRBV28 and TRBJ2-1; TRBD2 aligns across 12 bases. V lost 5 bases and J lost 12; bases outside the gene matches: 11. The CDR3 covers 15 residues. Germline V gene sequence: CDR1 MDHEN, CDR2 SYDVKM. CDR3 residues: CASSPLAGGQLGQFF. Here the CDR3 DNA reads TGTGCCAGCAGTCCGCTAGCGGGGGGGCAATTGGGGCAGTTCTTC.